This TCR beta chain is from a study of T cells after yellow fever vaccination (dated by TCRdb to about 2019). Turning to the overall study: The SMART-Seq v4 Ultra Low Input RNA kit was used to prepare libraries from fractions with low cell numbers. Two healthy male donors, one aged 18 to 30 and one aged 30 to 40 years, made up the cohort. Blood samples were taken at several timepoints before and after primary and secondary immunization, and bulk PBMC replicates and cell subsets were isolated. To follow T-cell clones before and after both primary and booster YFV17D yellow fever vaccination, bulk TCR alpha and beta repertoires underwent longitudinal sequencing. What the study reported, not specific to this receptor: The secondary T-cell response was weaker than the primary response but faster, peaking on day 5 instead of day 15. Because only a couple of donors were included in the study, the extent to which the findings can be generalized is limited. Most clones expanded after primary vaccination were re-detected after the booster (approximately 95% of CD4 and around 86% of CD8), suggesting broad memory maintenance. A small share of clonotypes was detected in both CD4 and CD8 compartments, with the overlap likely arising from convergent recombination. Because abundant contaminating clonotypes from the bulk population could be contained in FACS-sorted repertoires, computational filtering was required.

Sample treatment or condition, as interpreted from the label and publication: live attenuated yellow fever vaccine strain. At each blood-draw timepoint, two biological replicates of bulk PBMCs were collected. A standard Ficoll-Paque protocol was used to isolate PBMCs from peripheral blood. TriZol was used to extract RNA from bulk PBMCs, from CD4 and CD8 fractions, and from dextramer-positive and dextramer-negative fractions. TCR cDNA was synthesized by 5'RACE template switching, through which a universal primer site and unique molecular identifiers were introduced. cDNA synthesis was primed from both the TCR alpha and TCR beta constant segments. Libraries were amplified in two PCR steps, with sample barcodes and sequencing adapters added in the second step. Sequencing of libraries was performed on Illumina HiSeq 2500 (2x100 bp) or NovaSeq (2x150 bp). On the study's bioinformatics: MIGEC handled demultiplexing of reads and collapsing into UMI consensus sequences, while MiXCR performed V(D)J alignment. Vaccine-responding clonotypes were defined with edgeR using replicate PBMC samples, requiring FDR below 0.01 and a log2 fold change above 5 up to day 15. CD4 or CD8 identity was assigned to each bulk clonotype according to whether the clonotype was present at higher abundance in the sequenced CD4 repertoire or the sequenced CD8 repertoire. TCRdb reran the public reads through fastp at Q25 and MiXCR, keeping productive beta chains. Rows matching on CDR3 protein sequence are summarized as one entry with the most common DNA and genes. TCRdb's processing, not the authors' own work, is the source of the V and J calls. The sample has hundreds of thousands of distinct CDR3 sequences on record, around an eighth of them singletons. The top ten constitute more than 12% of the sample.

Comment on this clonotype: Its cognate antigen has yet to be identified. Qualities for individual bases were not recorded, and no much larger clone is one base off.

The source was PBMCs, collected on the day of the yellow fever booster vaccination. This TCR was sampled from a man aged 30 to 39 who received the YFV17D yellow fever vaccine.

The CDR3 corresponds to CASSPGGDRDEQYF. The bases are TGTGCCAGCAGCCCAGGGGGGGACAGGGACGAGCAGTACTTC. The chain joins TRBV7-9 to TRBJ2-7; TRBD1 fits 9 bases in the junction. The cysteine opens and the phenylalanine closes a CDR3 of 14 amino acids. Solely the CDR3 DNA is kept, with 42 bases framed from the first base. The germline V gene (reference sequence) gives CDR1 as SEHNR and CDR2 as FQNEAQ. V lost 5 bases and J lost 5 bases, and the count of bases not matched to a germline gene is 7.